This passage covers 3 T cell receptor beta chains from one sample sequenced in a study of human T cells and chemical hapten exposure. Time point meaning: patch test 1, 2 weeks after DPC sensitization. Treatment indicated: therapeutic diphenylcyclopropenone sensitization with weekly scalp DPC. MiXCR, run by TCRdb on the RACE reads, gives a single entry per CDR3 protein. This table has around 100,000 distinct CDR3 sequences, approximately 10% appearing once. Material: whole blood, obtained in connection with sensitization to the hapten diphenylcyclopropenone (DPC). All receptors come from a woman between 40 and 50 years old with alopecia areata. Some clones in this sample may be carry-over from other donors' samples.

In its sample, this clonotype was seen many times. CDR3 sequence reads: CASSLPRGDKDAGELFF. CDR3 nucleotides: TGTGCCAGCAGTTTGCCCAGGGGGGATAAAGACGCCGGGGAGCTGTTTTTT. The gene calls are TRBV27 and TRBJ2-2, with a tentative D call TRBD1 (7 bases). CDR3 size: 17 residues. Germline V gives CDR1 MNHEY, CDR2 SMNVEV (reference sequence). V dropped 3 bases and J dropped 6 bases, with 20 bases sitting between them.

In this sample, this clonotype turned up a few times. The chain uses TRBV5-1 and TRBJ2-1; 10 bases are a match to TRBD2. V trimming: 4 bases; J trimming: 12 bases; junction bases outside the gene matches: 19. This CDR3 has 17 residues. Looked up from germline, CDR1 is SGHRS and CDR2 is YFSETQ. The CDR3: CASSPLRLAGVGGPQFF. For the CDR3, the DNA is TGCGCCAGCAGCCCACTGCGGCTAGCGGGAGTTGGGGGTCCGCAGTTCTTC.

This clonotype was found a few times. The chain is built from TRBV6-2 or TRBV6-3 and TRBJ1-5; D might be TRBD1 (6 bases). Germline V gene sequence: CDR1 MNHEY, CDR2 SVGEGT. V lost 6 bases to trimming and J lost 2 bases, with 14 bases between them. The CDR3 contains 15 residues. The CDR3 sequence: CASSIGGLGNQPQHF. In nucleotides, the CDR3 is TGTGCCAGCAGCATAGGGGGTCTGGGCAATCAGCCCCAGCATTTT.